The entry below gives a single TCR beta chain sequence along with its context. Its target is not known. The entry originates in a study of shared clonotypes between healthy human individuals. General study points: Among the subsets, naive ones generally showed larger estimated richness than memory ones.

Here immunoSEQ multiplex PCR was the method, and the copy in TCRdb shows in-frame clones only, minus some. Among around 1,000,000 clones listed, around 77% were seen once. This CDR3 spans 14 amino acids. Germline V gene sequence: CDR1 MDHEN, CDR2 SYDVKM. With 1 base removed from V and 8 bases from J, the gap between germline ends came to 14 bases. The sequence came from a man younger than 35 in good health. Some clones in this sample may be carry-over from other donors' samples. The rearrangement links TRBV28 to TRBJ1-2; tentative D call: TRBD1 (6 bases). The sequenced material came from memory CD4+ T cells from PBMCs. Subset denoted: CD45RA-negative fraction. CDR3 nucleotide sequence: TGTGCCAGCAGTTTATTTCCGGAGGGGGGCGGCTACACCTTC. It translates to CASSLFPEGGGYTF.